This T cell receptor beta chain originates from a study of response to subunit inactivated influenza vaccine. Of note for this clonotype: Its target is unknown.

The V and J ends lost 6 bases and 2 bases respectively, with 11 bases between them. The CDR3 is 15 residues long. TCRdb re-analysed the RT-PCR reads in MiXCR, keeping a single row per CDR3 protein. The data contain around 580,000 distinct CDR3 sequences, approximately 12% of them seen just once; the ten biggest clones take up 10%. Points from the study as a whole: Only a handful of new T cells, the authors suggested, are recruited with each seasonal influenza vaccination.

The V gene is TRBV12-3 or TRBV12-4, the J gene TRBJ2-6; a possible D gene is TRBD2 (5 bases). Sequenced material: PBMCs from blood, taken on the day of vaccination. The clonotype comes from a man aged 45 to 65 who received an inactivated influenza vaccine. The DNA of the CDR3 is TGTGCCAGCAGCCGAGTCGGGGCTGGGGCCAACGTCCTGACTTTC. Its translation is CASSRVGAGANVLTF.